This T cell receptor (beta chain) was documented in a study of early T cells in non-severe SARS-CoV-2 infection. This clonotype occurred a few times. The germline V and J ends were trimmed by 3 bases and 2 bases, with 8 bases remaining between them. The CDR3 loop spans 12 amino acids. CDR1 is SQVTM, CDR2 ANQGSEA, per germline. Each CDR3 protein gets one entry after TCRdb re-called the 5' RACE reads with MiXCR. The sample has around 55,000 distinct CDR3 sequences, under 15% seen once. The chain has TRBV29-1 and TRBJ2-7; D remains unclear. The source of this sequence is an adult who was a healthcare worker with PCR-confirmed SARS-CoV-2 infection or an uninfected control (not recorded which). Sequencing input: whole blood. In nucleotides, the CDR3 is TGCAGCGTTGATGACATACCCTACGAGCAGTACTTC. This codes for CSVDDIPYEQYF.